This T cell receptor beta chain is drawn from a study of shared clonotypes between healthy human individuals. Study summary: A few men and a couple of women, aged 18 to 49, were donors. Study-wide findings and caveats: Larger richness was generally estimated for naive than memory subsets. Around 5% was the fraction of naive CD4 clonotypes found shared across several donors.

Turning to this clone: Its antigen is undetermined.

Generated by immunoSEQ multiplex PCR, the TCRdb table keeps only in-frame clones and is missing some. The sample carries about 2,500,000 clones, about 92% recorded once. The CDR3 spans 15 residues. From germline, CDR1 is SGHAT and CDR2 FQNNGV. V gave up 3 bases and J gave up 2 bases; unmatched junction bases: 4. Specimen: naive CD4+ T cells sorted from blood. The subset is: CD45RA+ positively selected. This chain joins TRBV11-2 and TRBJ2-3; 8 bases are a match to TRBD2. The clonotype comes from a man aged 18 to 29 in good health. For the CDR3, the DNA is TGTGCCAGCAGCTTCAGGCGGGGGGACACAGATACGCAGTATTTT. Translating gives CASSFRRGDTDTQYF. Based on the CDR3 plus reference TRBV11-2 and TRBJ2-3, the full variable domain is EAGVAQSPRYKIIEKRQSVAFWCNPISGHATLYWYQQILGQGPKLLIQFQNNGVVDDSQLPKDRFSAERLKGVDSTLKIQPAKLEDSAVYLCASSFRRGDTDTQYFGPGTRLTVL.